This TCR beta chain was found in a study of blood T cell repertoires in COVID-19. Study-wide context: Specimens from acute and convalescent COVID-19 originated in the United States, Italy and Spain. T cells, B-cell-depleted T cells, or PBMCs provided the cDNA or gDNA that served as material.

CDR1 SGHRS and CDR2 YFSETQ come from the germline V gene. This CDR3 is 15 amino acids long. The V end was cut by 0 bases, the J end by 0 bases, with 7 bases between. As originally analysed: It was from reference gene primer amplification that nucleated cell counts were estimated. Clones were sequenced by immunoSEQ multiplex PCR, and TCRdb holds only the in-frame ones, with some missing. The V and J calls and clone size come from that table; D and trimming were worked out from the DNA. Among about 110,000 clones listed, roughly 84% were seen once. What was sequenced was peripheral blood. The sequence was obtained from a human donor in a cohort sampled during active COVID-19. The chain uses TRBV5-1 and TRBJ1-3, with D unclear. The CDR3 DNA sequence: TGCGCCAGCAGCTTGGACAGTTTCTCTGGAAACACCATATATTTT. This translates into CASSLDSFSGNTIYF. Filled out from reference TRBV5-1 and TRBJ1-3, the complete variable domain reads KAGVTQTPRYLIKTRGQQVTLSCSPISGHRSVSWYQQTPGQGLQFLFEYFSETQRNKGNFPGRFSGRQFSNSRSEMNVSTLELGDSALYLCASSLDSFSGNTIYFGEGSWLTVV.